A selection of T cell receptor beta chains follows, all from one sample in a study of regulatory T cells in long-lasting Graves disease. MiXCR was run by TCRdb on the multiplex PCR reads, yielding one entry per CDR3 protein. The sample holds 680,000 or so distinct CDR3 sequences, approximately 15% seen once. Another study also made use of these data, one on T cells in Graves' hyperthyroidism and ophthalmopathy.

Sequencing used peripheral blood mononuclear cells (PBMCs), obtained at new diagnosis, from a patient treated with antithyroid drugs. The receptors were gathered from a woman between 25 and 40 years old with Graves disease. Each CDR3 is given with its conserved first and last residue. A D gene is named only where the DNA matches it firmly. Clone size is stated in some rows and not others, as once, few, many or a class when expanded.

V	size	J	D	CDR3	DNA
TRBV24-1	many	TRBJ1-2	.	CATSGAYGYTF	TGTGCCACCAGTGGGGCCTATGGCTACACCTTC
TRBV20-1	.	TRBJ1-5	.	CSVSGLMIQPQHF	TGCAGTGTTTCAGGGTTGATGATTCAGCCCCAGCATTTT
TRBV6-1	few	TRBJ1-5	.	CASIEGVGQPQHF	TGTGCCAGCATCGAGGGGGTTGGCCAGCCCCAGCATTTT
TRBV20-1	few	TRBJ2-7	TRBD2	CSARVHGLADYEQYF	TGCAGTGCTAGAGTACATGGACTAGCGGATTACGAGCAGTACTTC
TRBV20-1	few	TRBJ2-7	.	CSARKQGRHEQYF	TGCAGTGCTAGGAAACAGGGGAGGCACGAGCAGTACTTC
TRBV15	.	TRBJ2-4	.	CATSRKFAKNIQYF	TGTGCCACCAGCAGGAAATTCGCCAAAAACATTCAGTACTTC
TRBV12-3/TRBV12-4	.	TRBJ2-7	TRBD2	CASSSGLAERSYEQYF	TGTGCCAGCAGTTCCGGACTAGCGGAGAGGTCCTACGAGCAGTACTTC
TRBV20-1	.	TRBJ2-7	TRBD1	CSAPDRVEPYEQYF	TGCAGTGCACCGGACAGGGTTGAACCCTACGAGCAGTACTTC
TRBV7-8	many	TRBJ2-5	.	CASSLGAGAVVKTQYF	TGTGCCAGCAGCTTAGGGGCGGGTGCCGTGGTGAAGACCCAGTACTTC
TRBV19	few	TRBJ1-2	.	CASSISANYGYTF	TGTGCCAGTAGTATTTCGGCTAACTATGGCTACACCTTC
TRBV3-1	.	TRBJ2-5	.	CASKSSGPLQETQYF	TGTGCCAGCAAGTCTTCGGGACCGCTGCAAGAGACCCAGTACTTC
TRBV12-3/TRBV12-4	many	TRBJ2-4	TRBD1	CASSVRQGPSSWAKNIQYF	TGTGCCAGCAGTGTCAGACAGGGGCCCTCGAGTTGGGCCAAAAACATTCAGTACTTC
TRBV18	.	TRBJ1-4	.	CASPPLGTAYNEKLFF	TGTGCCAGCCCACCATTGGGGACTGCCTATAATGAAAAACTGTTTTTT
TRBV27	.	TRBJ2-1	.	CASSLTGFDYNEQFF	TGTGCCAGCAGTTTAACGGGGTTTGACTACAATGAGCAGTTCTTC
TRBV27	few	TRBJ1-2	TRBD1	CASSHPRGRNYGYTF	TGTGCCAGCAGCCATCCCAGGGGGCGCAACTATGGCTACACCTTC
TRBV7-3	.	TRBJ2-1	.	CASSLSTPPYNEQFF	TGTGCCAGCAGCTTGTCCACACCTCCCTACAATGAGCAGTTCTTC
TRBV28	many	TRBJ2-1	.	CASSSQRRGNEQFF	TGTGCCAGCAGTTCCCAGAGGAGGGGGAATGAGCAGTTCTTC
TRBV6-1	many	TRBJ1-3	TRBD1	CARRTGGFSSGNTIYF	TGTGCCCGACGAACAGGGGGCTTTAGCTCTGGAAACACCATATATTTT
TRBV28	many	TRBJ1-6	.	CASTFSGVTSGSPLHF	TGTGCCAGCACTTTCTCCGGGGTAACTAGTGGTTCACCCCTCCACTTT
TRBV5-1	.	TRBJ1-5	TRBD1	CASRQGIYSNQPQHF	TGCGCCAGCCGACAGGGGATCTATAGCAATCAGCCCCAGCATTTT
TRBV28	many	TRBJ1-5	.	CASSSSGGGQPQHF	TGTGCCAGCAGTTCATCCGGGGGCGGTCAGCCCCAGCATTTT
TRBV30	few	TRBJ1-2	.	CAWRSGRADYGYTF	TGTGCCTGGAGGTCGGGCAGGGCTGATTATGGCTACACCTTC
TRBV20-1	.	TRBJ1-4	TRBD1	CSARDPGTGATNEKLFF	TGCAGTGCTAGAGATCCCGGGACAGGGGCAACTAATGAAAAACTGTTTTTT
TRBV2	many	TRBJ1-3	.	CASRERAGNTIYF	TGTGCCAGCAGGGAGAGAGCTGGAAACACCATATATTTT
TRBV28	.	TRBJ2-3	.	CASSPTPESTDTQYF	TGTGCCAGCAGCCCAACGCCCGAAAGCACAGATACGCAGTATTTT
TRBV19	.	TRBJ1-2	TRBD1	CASTDAGTAYGYTF	TGTGCCAGTACCGACGCGGGGACAGCTTATGGCTACACCTTC
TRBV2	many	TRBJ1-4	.	CASSYLGPVPEKLFF	TGTGCCAGCAGCTATTTGGGCCCGGTCCCAGAAAAACTGTTTTTT
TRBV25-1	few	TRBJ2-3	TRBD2	CASSEPRRETTSGSTDTQYF	TGTGCCAGCAGTGAACCCCGACGAGAAACGACTAGCGGGAGCACAGATACGCAGTATTTT
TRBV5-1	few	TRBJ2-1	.	CASSLGTSEQFF	TGCGCCAGCAGCTTGGGGACCTCTGAGCAGTTCTTC
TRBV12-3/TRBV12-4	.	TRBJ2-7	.	CASSLALDAASLNEQYF	TGTGCCAGCAGTTTAGCGCTGGACGCGGCAAGCCTAAACGAGCAGTACTTC
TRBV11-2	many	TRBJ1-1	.	CASSLSGSMNTEAFF	TGTGCCAGCAGCTTAAGTGGCTCAATGAACACTGAAGCTTTCTTT
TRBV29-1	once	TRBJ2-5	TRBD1	CSVPTGAAETQYF	TGCAGCGTCCCGACAGGGGCTGCAGAGACCCAGTACTTC
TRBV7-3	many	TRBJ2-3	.	CASSLSRSDTQYF	TGTGCCAGCAGCCTCTCGAGGTCGGATACGCAGTATTTT
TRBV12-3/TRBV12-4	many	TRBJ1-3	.	CASSSQTASSGNTIYF	TGTGCCAGCAGTAGCCAGACAGCCTCTTCTGGAAACACCATATATTTT